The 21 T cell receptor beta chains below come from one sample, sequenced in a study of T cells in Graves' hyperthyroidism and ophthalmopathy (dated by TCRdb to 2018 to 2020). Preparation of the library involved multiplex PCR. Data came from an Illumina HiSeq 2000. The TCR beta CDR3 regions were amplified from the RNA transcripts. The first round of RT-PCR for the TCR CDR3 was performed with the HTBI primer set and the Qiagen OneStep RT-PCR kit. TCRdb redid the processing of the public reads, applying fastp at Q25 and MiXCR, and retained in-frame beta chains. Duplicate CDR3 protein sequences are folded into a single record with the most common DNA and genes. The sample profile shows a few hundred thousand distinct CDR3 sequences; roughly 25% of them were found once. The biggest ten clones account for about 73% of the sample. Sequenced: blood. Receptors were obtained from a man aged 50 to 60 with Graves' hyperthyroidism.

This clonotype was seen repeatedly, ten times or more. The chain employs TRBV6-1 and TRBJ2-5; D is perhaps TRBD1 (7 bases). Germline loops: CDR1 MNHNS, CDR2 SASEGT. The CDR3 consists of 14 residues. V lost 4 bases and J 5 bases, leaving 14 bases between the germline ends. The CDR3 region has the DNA TGTGCCAGCAGTGCCACGGGGGACAGTGAGACCCAGTACTTC. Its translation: CASSATGDSETQYF.

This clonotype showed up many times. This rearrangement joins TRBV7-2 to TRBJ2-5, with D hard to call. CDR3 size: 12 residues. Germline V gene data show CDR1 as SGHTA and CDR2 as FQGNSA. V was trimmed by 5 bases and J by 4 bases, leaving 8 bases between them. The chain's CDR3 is CASSENRETQYF. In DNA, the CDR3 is TGTGCCAGCAGCGAAAATCGAGAGACCCAGTACTTC. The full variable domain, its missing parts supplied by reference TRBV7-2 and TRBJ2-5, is GAGVSQSPSNKVTEKGKDVELRCDPISGHTALYWYRQSLGQGLEFLIYFQGNSAPDKSGLPSDRFSAERTGGSVSTLTIQRTQQEDSAVYLCASSENRETQYFGPGTRLLVL.

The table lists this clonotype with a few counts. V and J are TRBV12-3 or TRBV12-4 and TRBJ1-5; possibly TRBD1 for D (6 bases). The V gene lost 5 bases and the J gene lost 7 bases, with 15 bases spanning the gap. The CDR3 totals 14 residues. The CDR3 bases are TGTGCCAGCAGTCGAGAGGGGGGTGGGCAGCCCCAGCATTTT. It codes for CASSREGGGQPQHF.

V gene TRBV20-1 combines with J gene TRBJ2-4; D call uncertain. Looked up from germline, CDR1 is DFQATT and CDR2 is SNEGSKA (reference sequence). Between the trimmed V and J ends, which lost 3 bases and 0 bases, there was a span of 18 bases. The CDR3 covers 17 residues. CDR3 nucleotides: TGCAGTGCTAGGTACTTTGGCCTAGGCCTAGCCAAAAACATTCAGTACTTC. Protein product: CSARYFGLGLAKNIQYF.

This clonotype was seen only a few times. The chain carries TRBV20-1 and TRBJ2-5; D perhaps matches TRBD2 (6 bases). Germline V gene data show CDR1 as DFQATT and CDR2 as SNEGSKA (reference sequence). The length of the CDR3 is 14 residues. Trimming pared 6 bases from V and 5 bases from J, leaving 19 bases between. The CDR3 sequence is CSANGGTPGETQYF. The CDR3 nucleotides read TGCAGTGCAAATGGGGGGACCCCAGGGGAGACCCAGTACTTC.

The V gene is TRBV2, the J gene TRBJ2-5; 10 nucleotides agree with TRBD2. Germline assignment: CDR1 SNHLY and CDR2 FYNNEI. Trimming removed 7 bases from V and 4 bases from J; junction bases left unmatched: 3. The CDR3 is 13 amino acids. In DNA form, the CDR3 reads TGTGCCAGCAAGCGGGAGGGCGGAGAGACCCAGTACTTC. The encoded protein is CASKREGGETQYF.

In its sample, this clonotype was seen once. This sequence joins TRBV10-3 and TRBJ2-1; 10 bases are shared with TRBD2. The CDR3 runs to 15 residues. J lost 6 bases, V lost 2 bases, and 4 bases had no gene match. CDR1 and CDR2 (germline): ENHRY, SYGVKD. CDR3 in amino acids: CAISEPLAGINEQFF. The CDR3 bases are TGTGCCATCAGTGAGCCACTAGCGGGGATCAATGAGCAGTTCTTC.

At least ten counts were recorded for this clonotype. The CDR3 loop reads CASSQDSGGEQYF. CDR3 sequence (DNA): TGTGCCAGCAGCCAAGATTCAGGGGGCGAGCAGTACTTC. This rearrangement joins TRBV3-1 to TRBJ2-7; 7 bases are a match to TRBD1. V was clipped by 0 bases and J by 6 bases; unmatched bases: 2. The germline gives CDR1 LGHDT, CDR2 YNNKEL (reference sequence). The CDR3 is 13 residues long.

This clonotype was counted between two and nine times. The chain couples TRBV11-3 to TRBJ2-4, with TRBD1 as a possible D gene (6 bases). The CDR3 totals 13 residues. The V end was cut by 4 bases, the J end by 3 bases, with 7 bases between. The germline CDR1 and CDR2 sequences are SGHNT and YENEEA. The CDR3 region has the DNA TGTGCCAGCAGCTGGGACAACAAAAACATTCAGTACTTC. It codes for CASSWDNKNIQYF.

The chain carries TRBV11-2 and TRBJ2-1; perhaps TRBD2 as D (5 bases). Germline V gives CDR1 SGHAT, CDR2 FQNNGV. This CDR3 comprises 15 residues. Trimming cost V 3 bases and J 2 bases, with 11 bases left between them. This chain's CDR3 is CASSFTGNTYNEQFF. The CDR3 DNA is TGTGCCAGCAGCTTTACGGGGAATACCTACAATGAGCAGTTCTTC.

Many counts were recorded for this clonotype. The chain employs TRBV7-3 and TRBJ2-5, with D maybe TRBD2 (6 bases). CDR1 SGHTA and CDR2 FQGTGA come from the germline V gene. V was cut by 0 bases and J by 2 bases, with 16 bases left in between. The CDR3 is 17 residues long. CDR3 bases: TGTGCCAGCAGCTTAACCGCCTCTCTAGCGTATCAAGAGACCCAGTACTTC. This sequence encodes CASSLTASLAYQETQYF.

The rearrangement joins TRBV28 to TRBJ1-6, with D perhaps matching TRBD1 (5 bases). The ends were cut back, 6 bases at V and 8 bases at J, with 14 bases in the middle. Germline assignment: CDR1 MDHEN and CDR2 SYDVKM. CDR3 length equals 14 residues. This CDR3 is CASSSDGGDSPLHF. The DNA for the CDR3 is TGTGCCAGCAGCTCCGACGGGGGGGATTCACCCCTCCACTTT.

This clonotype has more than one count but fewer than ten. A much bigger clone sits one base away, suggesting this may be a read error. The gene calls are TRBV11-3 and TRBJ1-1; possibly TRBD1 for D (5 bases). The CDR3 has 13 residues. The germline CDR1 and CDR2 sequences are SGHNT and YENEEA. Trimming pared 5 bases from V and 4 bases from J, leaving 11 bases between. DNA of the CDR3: TGTGCCAGCAGCCAAGGGGTGAGCACTGAAGCTTTCTTT. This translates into CASSQGVSTEAFF.

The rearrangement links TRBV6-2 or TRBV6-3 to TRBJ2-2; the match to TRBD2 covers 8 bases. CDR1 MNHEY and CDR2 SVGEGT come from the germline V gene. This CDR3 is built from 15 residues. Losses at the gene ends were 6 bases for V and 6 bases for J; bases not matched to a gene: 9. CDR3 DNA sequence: TGTGCCAGCAGCCCCAGCGGGAGTGTGCCCGGGGAGCTGTTTTTT. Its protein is CASSPSGSVPGELFF.

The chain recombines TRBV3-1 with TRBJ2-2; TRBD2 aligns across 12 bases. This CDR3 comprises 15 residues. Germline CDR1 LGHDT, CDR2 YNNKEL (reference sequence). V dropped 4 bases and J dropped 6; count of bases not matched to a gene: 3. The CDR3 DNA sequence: TGTGCCAGCAGCCCGCTAGCGGGAGGGCCCGGGGAGCTGTTTTTT. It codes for CASSPLAGGPGELFF.

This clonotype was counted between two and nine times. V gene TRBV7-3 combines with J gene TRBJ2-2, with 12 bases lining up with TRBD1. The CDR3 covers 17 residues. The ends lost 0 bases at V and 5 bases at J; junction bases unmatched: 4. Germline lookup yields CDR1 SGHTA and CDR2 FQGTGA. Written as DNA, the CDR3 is TGTGCCAGCAGCTTAACGGGGGACAGGGGGCCGACCGGGGAGCTGTTTTTT. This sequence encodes CASSLTGDRGPTGELFF.

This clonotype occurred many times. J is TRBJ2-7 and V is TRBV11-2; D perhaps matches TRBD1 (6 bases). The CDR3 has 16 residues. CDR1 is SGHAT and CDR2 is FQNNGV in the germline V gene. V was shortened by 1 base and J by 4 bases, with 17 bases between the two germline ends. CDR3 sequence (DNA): TGTGCCAGCAGCTTAGTTCGACAGGCCCCGGGTTACGAGCAGTACTTC. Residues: CASSLVRQAPGYEQYF. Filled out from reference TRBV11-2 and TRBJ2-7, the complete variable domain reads EAGVAQSPRYKIIEKRQSVAFWCNPISGHATLYWYQQILGQGPKLLIQFQNNGVVDDSQLPKDRFSAERLKGVDSTLKIQPAKLEDSAVYLCASSLVRQAPGYEQYFGPGTRLTVT.

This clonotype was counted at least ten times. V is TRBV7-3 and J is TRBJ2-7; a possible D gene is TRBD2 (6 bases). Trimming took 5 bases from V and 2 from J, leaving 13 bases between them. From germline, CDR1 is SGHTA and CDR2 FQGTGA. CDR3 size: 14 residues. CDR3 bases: TGTGCCAGCAGCACCGGGTCGGGGGCCTACGAGCAGTACTTC. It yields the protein CASSTGSGAYEQYF.

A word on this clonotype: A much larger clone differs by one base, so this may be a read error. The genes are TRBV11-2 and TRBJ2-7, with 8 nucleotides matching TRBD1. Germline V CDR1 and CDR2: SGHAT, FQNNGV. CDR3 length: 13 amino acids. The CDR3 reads CASSVYRGAERYF. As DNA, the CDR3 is TGTGCCAGCAGCGTTTACAGGGGGGCCGAGCGGTACTTC.

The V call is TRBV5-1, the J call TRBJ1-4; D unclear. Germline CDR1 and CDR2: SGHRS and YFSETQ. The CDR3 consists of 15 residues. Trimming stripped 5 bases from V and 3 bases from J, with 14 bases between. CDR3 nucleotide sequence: TGCGCCAGCAGAGAAATCCTAGGGCCTAATGAAAAACTGTTTTTT. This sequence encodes CASREILGPNEKLFF. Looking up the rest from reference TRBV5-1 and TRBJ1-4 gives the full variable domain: KAGVTQTPRYLIKTRGQQVTLSCSPISGHRSVSWYQQTPGQGLQFLFEYFSETQRNKGNFPGRFSGRQFSNSRSEMNVSTLELGDSALYLCASREILGPNEKLFFGSGTQLSVL.

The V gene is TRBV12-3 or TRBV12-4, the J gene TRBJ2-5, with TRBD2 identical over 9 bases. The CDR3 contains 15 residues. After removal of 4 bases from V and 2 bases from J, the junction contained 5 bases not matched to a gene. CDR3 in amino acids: CASSSPSGAQETQYF. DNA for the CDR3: TGTGCCAGCAGTTCCCCTAGCGGGGCACAAGAGACCCAGTACTTC.